The 10 T cell receptor beta chains given below trace back to one sample, sequenced in a study of graft-versus-host responses after intestinal transplantation. For these receptors, no antigen is known. The table came from immunoSEQ multiplex PCR; TCRdb's copy has only in-frame clones and leaves some out. The sample records about 120,000 clones, approximately 92% being singletons. Sequenced here: unstimulated CD4+ T cells sorted from spleen or lymph node cells, sampled before intestinal transplant. The receptors shown here come from a human donor who received an intestinal transplant.

This clone was seen just once. The J gene is TRBJ2-1, the V gene TRBV12-5; weak D call: TRBD2 (6 bases). V gave up 0 bases and J gave up 6 bases, with 21 bases separating them. CDR1 is LGHNT, CDR2 FRNRAP, per germline. The CDR3 is 18 residues long. CDR3 sequence (DNA): TGTGCTAGTGGTTTGGTCATCGGGGGAAGTTGGAAAGGCAATGAGCAGTTCTTC. As protein: CASGLVIGGSWKGNEQFF.

The gene calls are TRBV30 and TRBJ2-5; TRBD1 aligns across 10 bases. The CDR3 is 14 amino acids. V lost 5 bases to trimming and J lost 4 bases; unmatched junction nucleotides: 7. CDR1 and CDR2 (germline): GTSNPN, SVGIG (reference sequence). CDR3 sequence (DNA): TGTGCCTGGGAAGGGACAGGGGTATTAGAGACCCAGTACTTC. Translated: CAWEGTGVLETQYF.

V gene TRBV27 combines with J gene TRBJ2-1; 11 bases are a match to TRBD2. The CDR3 has 15 residues. With V trimmed by 4 bases and J by 7 bases, 6 bases remained unmatched. CDR1 is MNHEY, CDR2 SMNVEV, per germline (reference sequence). Here the CDR3 DNA reads TGTGCCAGCAGTTCGGCTAGCGGGAGGTCAAATGAGCAGTTCTTC. Translating gives CASSSASGRSNEQFF.

This chain links TRBV6-5 with TRBJ1-1; D unresolved. The CDR3 covers 13 residues. CDR1 is MNHEY, CDR2 SVGAGI, per germline. V was pared by 5 bases and J by 1 base, with 8 bases between. As DNA, the CDR3 is TGTGCCAGCAGTCTGGTGCCGAACACTGAAGCTTTCTTT. This encodes CASSLVPNTEAFF.

The rearrangement links TRBV11-2 to TRBJ2-3; tentative D call: TRBD1 (5 bases). The CDR3 length is 15 residues. The germline V gene encodes CDR1 SGHAT and CDR2 FQNNGV. The V gene lost 2 bases and the J gene lost 4 bases, with 13 bases spanning the gap. CDR3 nucleotides: TGTGCCAGCAGCTTAACCCCCCTCAGGGCAGATACGCAGTATTTT. Its protein is CASSLTPLRADTQYF.

This chain joins TRBV7-8 and TRBJ2-5, with D unclear. Germline V CDR1 and CDR2: SGHVS, FQNEAQ. The V and J ends lost 3 bases and 6 bases respectively, with 8 bases between them. CDR3 length: 12 residues. Written as DNA, the CDR3 is TGTGCCAGCAGCTTCGTGAGTCAGACCCAGTACTTC. Protein: CASSFVSQTQYF. Variable domain in full (rest from reference TRBV7-8 and TRBJ2-5): GAGVSQSPRYKVAKRGQDVALRCDPISGHVSLFWYQQALGQGPEFLTYFQNEAQLDKSGLPSDRFFAERPEGSVSTLKIQRTQQEDSAVYLCASSFVSQTQYFGPGTRLLVL.

This chain links TRBV6-1 with TRBJ1-3; D ambiguous. The V and J ends lost 6 bases and 2 bases respectively, with 11 bases between them. Germline CDR1 is MNHNS and CDR2 is SASEGT. This CDR3 is 14 amino acids long. CDR3 residues: CASSRTGAGNTIYF. CDR3 nucleotide sequence: TGTGCCAGCAGCCGCACCGGGGCTGGAAACACCATATATTTT.

The rearrangement links TRBV2 to TRBJ2-7, with D unclear. Germline loops: CDR1 SNHLY, CDR2 FYNNEI. The V gene lost 4 bases and the J gene lost 4 bases, with 11 bases spanning the gap. This CDR3 comprises 13 residues. CDR3 amino acids: CASSGIYEYEQYF. The CDR3 region has the DNA TGTGCCAGCAGTGGGATTTATGAATACGAGCAGTACTTC.

The V and J genes are TRBV19 and TRBJ1-5, with TRBD1 matching 8 bases. Germline CDR1 is LNHDA and CDR2 is SQIVND (reference sequence). The V gene end was trimmed by 4 bases and the J gene end by 5 bases; junction bases not matched to a gene: 1. The CDR3 covers 13 residues. The CDR3 spells CASSRQGYQPQHF. The DNA of the CDR3 is TGTGCCAGTAGTAGACAGGGGTATCAGCCCCAGCATTTT.

The genes are TRBV5-1 and TRBJ2-1; D is perhaps TRBD2 (5 bases). The CDR3 runs to 14 residues. Trimming took 6 bases from V and 0 from J, leaving 10 bases between them. CDR1 is SGHRS, CDR2 YFSETQ, per germline. CDR3 bases: TGCGCCAGCACTCTAGGGAGCTCCTACAATGAGCAGTTCTTC. Its translation is CASTLGSSYNEQFF. The full variable domain, its missing parts supplied by reference TRBV5-1 and TRBJ2-1, is KAGVTQTPRYLIKTRGQQVTLSCSPISGHRSVSWYQQTPGQGLQFLFEYFSETQRNKGNFPGRFSGRQFSNSRSEMNVSTLELGDSALYLCASTLGSSYNEQFFGPGTRLTVL.